The rows below give T cell receptor beta chains drawn from one sample of a study of T cells in Graves' hyperthyroidism and ophthalmopathy. TCRdb reprocessed the multiplex PCR reads with MiXCR, giving one entry per CDR3 protein. The table records approximately 740,000 distinct CDR3 sequences, 14% of them present only once. Sequencing was carried out using blood. These receptor sequences come from a woman between 18 and 29 years old with Graves' hyperthyroidism. CDR3s include the opening cysteine and the closing phenylalanine or tryptophan. The order of the fields is D gene, V gene, J gene, clone size, CDR3 DNA, CDR3 protein. D genes are given only for firm matches. Size values are once, few and many counts, or a class for expanded clones, and some rows have none.

>.|TRBV6-1|TRBJ2-7|many
TGTGCCAGCACAAGACAGCCGGGCTACGAGCAGTACTTC
CASTRQPGYEQYF
>TRBD2|TRBV7-9|TRBJ2-3|few
TGTGCCAGCAGCGGGACTAGCGGGAGGGCGAGCACAGATACGCAGTATTTT
CASSGTSGRASTDTQYF
>.|TRBV5-1|TRBJ1-1|many
TGCGCCAGCAGCTTGGAGAACGGATTAAACACTGAAGCTTTCTTT
CASSLENGLNTEAFF
>.|TRBV10-3|TRBJ2-1|few
TGTGCCATCAGTGATGGGGACCCGCGCGAGCAGTTCTTC
CAISDGDPREQFF
>.|TRBV7-9|TRBJ2-7|many
TGTGCCAGCAGCTACCTAGGGGGTCCCCGCTACGAGCAGTACTTC
CASSYLGGPRYEQYF
>.|TRBV24-1|TRBJ2-3|.
TGTGCCACCAGTGATTGGGCGGACACAGATACGCAGTATTTT
CATSDWADTDTQYF
>.|TRBV18|TRBJ1-2|many
TGTGCCAGCTCGGGCGGCGAGGGATACTATGGCTACACCTTC
CASSGGEGYYGYTF
>.|TRBV9|TRBJ2-3|few
TGTGCCAGCAGCGTAGCCGGGCAGGGAGGAGATACGCAGTATTTT
CASSVAGQGGDTQYF
>TRBD2|TRBV7-9|TRBJ2-1|.
TGTGCCAGCAGCTTAATTTCACTAGCGGGACTAAGCTCCTACAATGAGCAGTTCTTC
CASSLISLAGLSSYNEQFF
>TRBD1|TRBV25-1|TRBJ2-7|.
TGTGCCAGCAGTGAACCCGGGGACAGGGGTTCCTACGAGCAGTACTTC
CASSEPGDRGSYEQYF
>.|TRBV4-3|TRBJ1-1|.
TGCGCCAGCAGCCAAGCCTTGGATAGAAGGACTGAAGCTTTCTTT
CASSQALDRRTEAFF
>TRBD2|TRBV19|TRBJ2-6|few
TGTGCCAGTAGTTCGCCGGGACTAGCGGGAGCTCTTGGGGCCAACGTCCTGACTTTC
CASSSPGLAGALGANVLTF
>TRBD2|TRBV6-6|TRBJ2-1|few
TGTGCCAGCAGTTACCTACTAGCGGAAACCCTCCCGGTGCGTTACAATGAGCAGTTCTTC
CASSYLLAETLPVRYNEQFF
>.|TRBV7-2|TRBJ2-3|many
TGTGCCAGCAGCTTCGGAGGGGCACCCACAGATACGCAGTATTTT
CASSFGGAPTDTQYF
>.|TRBV5-1|TRBJ2-3|few
TGCGCCAGCAGCTTGACCCCGGGCGGTCCTTATAGCACAGATACGCAGTATTTT
CASSLTPGGPYSTDTQYF
>TRBD1|TRBV3-1|TRBJ1-1|many
TGTGCCAGCAGCCCAACACCCTCGGACAGGGGGCGCGTATCTTTCTTT
CASSPTPSDRGRVSFF